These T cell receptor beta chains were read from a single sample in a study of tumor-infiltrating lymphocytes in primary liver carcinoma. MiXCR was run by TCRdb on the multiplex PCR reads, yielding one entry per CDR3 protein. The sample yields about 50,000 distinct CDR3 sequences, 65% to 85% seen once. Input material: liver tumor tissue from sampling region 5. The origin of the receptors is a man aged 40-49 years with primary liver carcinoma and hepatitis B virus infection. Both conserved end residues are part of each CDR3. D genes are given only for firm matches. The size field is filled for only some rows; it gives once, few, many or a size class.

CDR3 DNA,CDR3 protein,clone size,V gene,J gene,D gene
TGTGCCAGCAGCTTGGTGGCTAACGGGAGCCACAATGAGCAGTTCTTC,CASSLVANGSHNEQFF,-,TRBV5-5,TRBJ2-1,-
TGTGCCAGCAGATTTGGACTAGCGGGAGTCACTAGCTCCTACGAGCAGTACTTC,CASRFGLAGVTSSYEQYF,-,TRBV5-6,TRBJ2-7,TRBD2
TGTGCCCGGAACCTGTTCCGGAATGAAAAACTGTTTTTT,CARNLFRNEKLFF,-,TRBV30,TRBJ1-4,-
TGCGGTGCCCTAAGTGTCAGCGAGAGAGTAGGGGAGACCCAGTACTTC,CGALSVSERVGETQYF,-,TRBV20-1,TRBJ2-5,-
TGTGCAGGCAGCTTAGACCCGACAGGCGTTGAAAAACTGTTTTTT,CAGSLDPTGVEKLFF,-,TRBV11-2,TRBJ1-4,-
TGTGCCAGCAGCTTAGCGCGGCTAGCCGGAAACATCGTGGAGCTGTTTTTT,CASSLARLAGNIVELFF,-,TRBV7-8,TRBJ2-2,-
TGTGCCAGCAGTGCTCCGGGCCAACGTGGCTCGCGGGATACGCAGTATTTT,CASSAPGQRGSRDTQYF,-,TRBV6-6,TRBJ2-3,-
TGTGCCAGCAGCTTAGTCCCGGGGAACGAGCAGTACTTC,CASSLVPGNEQYF,many,TRBV7-2,TRBJ2-7,-
TGTGCCCGCCAGGAGGGGGCGGACGCCGGGGAGCTGTTTTTT,CARQEGADAGELFF,-,TRBV7-9,TRBJ2-2,-
TGCGTCAGCAGACAACGGGACAGGGCCAATCAGCCCCAGCATTTT,CVSRQRDRANQPQHF,-,TRBV4-1,TRBJ1-5,TRBD1
TGCGTCAGCAGCCAAGATGGGAGCCGGTTTCACAATGAGCAGTTCTTC,CVSSQDGSRFHNEQFF,-,TRBV4-3,TRBJ2-1,-
TGTGCCAGCAGCGTTGAAGATGGGACGTCCCAAGAGACCCAGTACTTC,CASSVEDGTSQETQYF,-,TRBV12-3/TRBV12-4,TRBJ2-5,-
TGTGCCAGCGCGGCTTGCGGGAGGGGCGAGCAGTACTTC,CASAACGRGEQYF,-,TRBV14,TRBJ2-7,TRBD2
TGCGCCAGCAGCTTCGCCGGGATAAGCTCCTACGAGCAGTACTTC,CASSFAGISSYEQYF,many,TRBV5-1,TRBJ2-7,-
TGTGCCAGCAGCCACGGTGGTAGCGGAACCACAGATACGCAGTATTTT,CASSHGGSGTTDTQYF,-,TRBV3-1,TRBJ2-3,-
TGTGCCAGCAGCTCAGATCATCGGTCTAGGGACACCGGGGAGCTGTTTTTT,CASSSDHRSRDTGELFF,-,TRBV11-2,TRBJ2-2,-
TGCAGCGTTTCCGGAACACGGGCATCAGATACGCAGTATTTT,CSVSGTRASDTQYF,-,TRBV29-1,TRBJ2-3,-
TGTGCCAGCAGCCCCCCCGGGAAGAGCGGGAGGAGTACGCAGTATTTT,CASSPPGKSGRSTQYF,-,TRBV7-8,TRBJ2-3,TRBD2
TGTGCCTGGAGCATATTGGGCAGGGTTGGGACCCAGTACTTC,CAWSILGRVGTQYF,-,TRBV11-1,TRBJ2-5,-
TGCAGCGGTGTCTCAGGGTGGGGCATTAACACTGAAGCTTTCTTT,CSGVSGWGINTEAFF,-,TRBV29-1,TRBJ1-1,-
TGTGCCAGCAGCGACGGGGGCAGGGCCGAGCAGTACTTC,CASSDGGRAEQYF,once,TRBV6-1,TRBJ2-7,-
TGTGCCAGCAGTGTTAGGCCTCTGGGGACCGGGGAACTGTTTTTT,CASSVRPLGTGELFF,once,TRBV6-1,TRBJ2-2,-
TGTGCCAGTAGCCCCGGTGGCCTCTACGATCAGTACTTC,CASSPGGLYDQYF,-,TRBV6-1,TRBJ2-7,-
TGCGCCAGCAGCCAATCAAGCAAGATCTACGAGCAATACTTC,CASSQSSKIYEQYF,-,TRBV4-1,TRBJ2-7,-
TGTGCCAGCATTGAACAAGGGGGGGCAGATACGCAGTATTTT,CASIEQGGADTQYF,-,TRBV2,TRBJ2-3,-
TGTGCCTGCTCACCGGGACAGGGGTACGAGCAGTACTTC,CACSPGQGYEQYF,-,TRBV18,TRBJ2-7,TRBD1
TGTGCCAGCAGTTATGGGGAAGCTACGCAGTATTTT,CASSYGEATQYF,-,TRBV6-1,TRBJ2-3,-
TGTGCCAGCACCGACAGCACAGATACGCAGTATTTT,CASTDSTDTQYF,many,TRBV6-6,TRBJ2-3,-
TGTACCAGCAGCAATAGCGGGAGAATTACCTATGAGCAGTACTTC,CTSSNSGRITYEQYF,-,TRBV11-1,TRBJ2-7,TRBD2
TGCAGCGCTGAAGGAGGTGACACAGTGAACACTGAAGCTTTCTTT,CSAEGGDTVNTEAFF,-,TRBV29-1,TRBJ1-1,-
TGTGGCAGCAATCAGGCCGGGACATTTTCCTACGAGCAGTACTTC,CGSNQAGTFSYEQYF,-,TRBV14,TRBJ2-7,-
TGTACCAGCGGTTCAGAGCGTAGCGGGGAGACCCAGTACTTC,CTSGSERSGETQYF,-,TRBV12-3/TRBV12-4,TRBJ2-5,TRBD2
TGTGCCAGCAGCCGAACACCGGTTTCACCCCCCCACTTT,CASSRTPVSPPHF,-,TRBV11-1,TRBJ1-6,-
TGCGCTAGCAGCCAAGATAGGAGAAAAGCAGATACGCAGTATTTT,CASSQDRRKADTQYF,-,TRBV4-1,TRBJ2-3,-
TGTGCCAGCAGCCGAGAGGGACAGGGGCTTAACTATGGCTACACCTTC,CASSREGQGLNYGYTF,few,TRBV7-9,TRBJ1-2,TRBD1
TGTGTCAGTAGAGAAAAGATGAGGATAGGAGGGGATGAGCAGTTCTTC,CVSREKMRIGGDEQFF,-,TRBV11-1,TRBJ2-1,-
TGTGCCAGCAGTTTCGAAAGCGGCACTGAAGTTTTCTTT,CASSFESGTEVFF,-,TRBV12-3/TRBV12-4,TRBJ1-1,-
TGTGCCAGCAGGCCCGGGATCTACGAGCAGTACTTC,CASRPGIYEQYF,-,TRBV11-2,TRBJ2-7,-
TGTGCCATCAGTGAGCCGTATGGCTACATCTTC,CAISEPYGYIF,once,TRBV10-3,TRBJ1-2,-
TGTGTCAGCGTGGAGGGGGCCGGCAATCAGCCCAAGCATTTT,CVSVEGAGNQPKHF,-,TRBV6-1,TRBJ1-5,TRBD1
TGTGCCAGCAGTTATAGAGGACCTTTCTCCGCGGAGCTGTTTTTT,CASSYRGPFSAELFF,-,TRBV11-1,TRBJ2-2,-
TGTACCAGCAGCGCTGGGACACTTAACTATGGCTACGCCTTC,CTSSAGTLNYGYAF,-,TRBV5-5,TRBJ1-2,-
TGTGCCAGCACCATCGGCTACAGGGACACTGAAGCTTTCTTT,CASTIGYRDTEAFF,-,TRBV12-3/TRBV12-4,TRBJ1-1,-
TGTGCCAGCAGTTTTAGCGGAGCCCAAGAGACCCAGTACTTC,CASSFSGAQETQYF,many,TRBV28,TRBJ2-5,-
TGTGCCAGCAGCATAGGGGGAAACAGGGGCATTTCCCTCTCTGGGGCCAACGTCCTGGCTTTC,CASSIGGNRGISLSGANVLAF,-,TRBV11-2,TRBJ2-6,TRBD1
TGTGCTAGCAGTTTATTGATAGGGGTAAAGAACGAGCAGTACTTC,CASSLLIGVKNEQYF,-,TRBV12-3/TRBV12-4,TRBJ2-7,-
TGCAGCGTTGTAGCGGACAGGGGGCGAGTAGAGACCCAGTATTTC,CSVVADRGRVETQYF,-,TRBV29-1,TRBJ2-5,TRBD1
TGTGCCAGCAGCGTACGGGTGCCCGAGACCCAGTACTTC,CASSVRVPETQYF,-,TRBV9,TRBJ2-5,-
TGTGCCAGCAGCCAAGTTGGCGGGAGGGTGGATGAGCAGTTCTTC,CASSQVGGRVDEQFF,few,TRBV3-1,TRBJ2-1,TRBD2
TGTACCAGCAGCTTGGACGTGATCTACGAGCAGTACTTC,CTSSLDVIYEQYF,-,TRBV5-4,TRBJ2-7,-
TGTCTCAGCAGCTACAGGGTCAACACCGGGGAGCTGTTTTTT,CLSSYRVNTGELFF,-,TRBV7-8,TRBJ2-2,-
TGTGCCATCAGGGGGGGGCGCACAGATACGCGGTATTTT,CAIRGGRTDTRYF,-,TRBV10-3,TRBJ2-3,-
TGTGCCAGCAGCTTGGGAGTGATTCACTCTCCTTATAGGCAGTATTTT,CASSLGVIHSPYRQYF,-,TRBV7-8,TRBJ2-3,-
TGCGCCAGCAGTTTCCTAAAGGACTATGGCTACACCTTC,CASSFLKDYGYTF,many,TRBV10-2,TRBJ1-2,-
TGCGCCAGCGGTTTTGGTCAGAATGAGCAGTTCTTC,CASGFGQNEQFF,many,TRBV10-2,TRBJ2-1,-
TGCGCTAGCAACCAAGATGGATTCCGCTCTGGGGCCAACGTCCTGACTTTC,CASNQDGFRSGANVLTF,-,TRBV4-3,TRBJ2-6,-
TGTGCCTGGAGCCGACTGGCGTTCATAGATACGCAGTATTTT,CAWSRLAFIDTQYF,once,TRBV30,TRBJ2-3,-
TGCAGCGTTGATCCAGGGGGCGGCAATGAGCAGTTCTTC,CSVDPGGGNEQFF,many,TRBV29-1,TRBJ2-1,TRBD1
TGTGCCAGCAGCTTAGCGGATGCGCCCCGGTATTTT,CASSLADAPRYF,-,TRBV7-9,TRBJ1-5,-